One and the same sample provided the 10 T cell receptor beta chains below, sequenced in a study of regulatory T cells in long-lasting Graves disease. Assembly of TCR beta libraries relied on iRepertoire HTBI primers together with Arm-PCR of CDR3 regions. Using its own MiXCR run on the multiplex PCR reads, TCRdb lists one record per CDR3 protein. The table lists approximately 540,000 distinct CDR3 sequences, about 12% of them singletons. Indicated time point: newly diagnosed GD, antithyroid drugs for less than 3 months. Extracted PBMC RNA gave rise to the TCR library. The sample was also reused in another study, on T cells in Graves' hyperthyroidism and ophthalmopathy.

The specimen was peripheral blood mononuclear cells (PBMCs), collected at new diagnosis, from a patient treated with antithyroid drugs. The receptors originated from a woman between 25 and 40 years old with Graves disease.

This clonotype was recorded at least ten times. The rearrangement uses TRBV6-2 or TRBV6-3 and TRBJ1-4; D unclear. CDR3 length: 16 residues. V lost 5 bases, J lost 1 base, and 14 bases lay in between. Germline V gene lookup returns CDR1 MNHEY and CDR2 SVGEGT. This CDR3 is CASSVRWGGTNEKLFF. The CDR3 DNA reads as TGTGCCAGCAGTGTCCGTTGGGGAGGAACTAATGAAAAACTGTTTTTT.

This clonotype occurred many times. The chain uses TRBV7-3 and TRBJ2-1; D gene unclear. The CDR3 totals 16 residues. Germline V gives CDR1 SGHTA, CDR2 FQGTGA. Trimming cost V 6 bases and J 0 bases, with 15 bases left between them. The CDR3 DNA reads TGTGCCAGCAGTAACCACCCTTTAAGCTCCTACAATGAGCAGTTCTTC. Its protein product is CASSNHPLSSYNEQFF.

There are many counts of this clonotype. This chain joins TRBV3-1 and TRBJ1-3; D is perhaps TRBD1 (6 bases). The CDR3 is 14 residues long. Germline-derived CDR1 and CDR2 are LGHDT and YNNKEL (reference sequence). The V gene lost 4 bases and the J gene lost 4 bases, with 11 bases spanning the gap. CDR3 nucleotide sequence: TGTGCCAGCAGCCCGGGACATAGAGGAAACACCATATATTTT. Translation gives CASSPGHRGNTIYF.

In its sample, this clonotype was seen many times. The chain is built from TRBV19 and TRBJ2-1; no reliable D call. The germline V gene encodes CDR1 LNHDA and CDR2 SQIVND (reference sequence). The CDR3 has 13 residues. V gave up 1 base and J gave up 7 bases, with 8 bases separating them. The CDR3 loop is CASSIVGRNEQFF. The CDR3 DNA is TGTGCCAGTAGTATAGTAGGACGTAATGAGCAGTTCTTC.

This clonotype was observed at least ten times. The genes are TRBV5-1 and TRBJ2-7, with TRBD1 identical over 9 bases. V dropped 3 bases and J dropped 3; count of bases not matched to a gene: 10. Germline V gene sequence: CDR1 SGHRS, CDR2 YFSETQ. The CDR3 is made up of 16 amino acids. The CDR3 region has the DNA TGCGCCAGCAGCTCCCCTTCCGGGACAGGGATCTACGAGCAGTACTTC. Its protein is CASSSPSGTGIYEQYF. Full variable domain (rest looked up from reference TRBV5-1 and TRBJ2-7): KAGVTQTPRYLIKTRGQQVTLSCSPISGHRSVSWYQQTPGQGLQFLFEYFSETQRNKGNFPGRFSGRQFSNSRSEMNVSTLELGDSALYLCASSSPSGTGIYEQYFGPGTRLTVT.

This clonotype occurred many times. V is TRBV7-9 and J is TRBJ2-7; TRBD1 aligns across 7 bases. Per germline, CDR1 SEHNR and CDR2 FQNEAQ (reference sequence). The CDR3 has 14 amino acids. V was clipped by 1 base and J by 5 bases; unmatched bases: 5. CDR3 nucleotides: TGTGCCAGCAGCTTAGTACAGGGGATCGACGAGCAGTACTTC. Translating gives CASSLVQGIDEQYF.

This clonotype was found many times. This sequence joins TRBV9 and TRBJ2-1; D is uncertain. The V end was cut by 4 bases, the J end by 3 bases, with 11 bases between. Germline V gives CDR1 SGDLS, CDR2 YYNGEE. The CDR3 totals 14 residues. The CDR3 reads CASSSRWGYNEQFF. CDR3 DNA: TGTGCCAGCAGCTCTAGATGGGGCTACAATGAGCAGTTCTTC.

Many counts were recorded for this clonotype. V gene TRBV27 combines with J gene TRBJ2-1; D remains ambiguous. In germline, CDR1 is MNHEY, CDR2 SMNVEV (reference sequence). The CDR3 consists of 14 residues. V lost 4 bases and J lost 5, with 12 bases in between. CDR3 DNA sequence: TGTGCCAGCAGTTCACTTGGCGGTAACAATGAGCAGTTCTTC. This sequence encodes CASSSLGGNNEQFF.

This chain connects TRBV11-3 to TRBJ2-1, with D possibly matching TRBD2 (6 bases). Germline V gene lookup returns CDR1 SGHNT and CDR2 YENEEA. V was cut by 5 bases and J by 8 bases, with 13 bases left in between. This CDR3 has 13 residues. CDR3 sequence: CASSPTSFDEQFF. In DNA form, the CDR3 reads TGTGCCAGCAGCCCGACTAGTTTCGATGAGCAGTTCTTC. The complete variable domain, with remaining parts taken from reference TRBV11-3 and TRBJ2-1, reads EAGVVQSPRYKIIEKKQPVAFWCNPISGHNTLYWYLQNLGQGPELLIRYENEEAVDDSQLPKDRFSAERLKGVDSTLKIQPAELGDSAVYLCASSPTSFDEQFFGPGTRLTVL.

The genes are TRBV6-1 and TRBJ2-2, with a possible D match to TRBD2 (5 bases). The CDR3 has 15 residues. Deletions cut 6 bases from V and 6 bases from J, with 17 bases between. Germline V gene lookup returns CDR1 MNHNS and CDR2 SASEGT. Written as DNA, the CDR3 is TGTGCCAGCAGCTTAGGTCCTCGGGGTTCCGGGGAGCTGTTTTTT. Translating it yields CASSLGPRGSGELFF.